The 4 T cell receptor beta chains in this list originate from one sample, sequenced in a study of shared clonotypes between healthy human individuals. Repertoires were generated with immunoSEQ multiplex PCR, while TCRdb's copy carries only in-frame clones and drops some. The sample records 650,000 to 700,000 clones, about 92% being singletons. Material for sequencing was memory CD8+ T cells from PBMCs. Subset: CD45RO+ cells pooled with CCR7-negative TemRA cells. These receptors were taken from a young man in good health. Some clones in this sample may be carry-over from other donors' samples.

The V gene is TRBV7-8, the J gene TRBJ2-5; a weak D match, TRBD2 (6 bases). Germline lookup yields CDR1 SGHVS and CDR2 FQNEAQ. The CDR3 contains 18 residues. Trimming removed 10 bases from V and 1 base from J, with 28 bases in between. CDR3 nucleotides: TGTGCCACCGGGAGTCCCCTAAGACAACCCCCCTTCCAAGAGACCCAGTACTTC. It encodes CATGSPLRQPPFQETQYF.

The chain links TRBV6-1 to TRBJ1-4; possible D gene TRBD1, 5 bases. Germline V lookup: CDR1 MNHNS, CDR2 SASEGT. This CDR3 is 15 amino acids long. V was clipped by 2 bases and J by 5 bases, with 12 bases between them. CDR3 sequence: CASSEFRGLNEKLFF. The CDR3 nucleotides are TGTGCCAGCAGTGAATTTCGGGGACTGAATGAAAAACTGTTTTTT.

This clone was seen a few times. This chain uses TRBV9 with TRBJ1-4; no clear D gene. Germline assignment: CDR1 SGDLS and CDR2 YYNGEE. The CDR3 is made up of 11 amino acids. Between the trimmed V and J ends, which lost 4 bases and 8 bases, there was a span of 6 bases. The CDR3 DNA reads as TGTGCCAGCAGCCCAATGGAAAAACTGTTTTTT. This gives the protein CASSPMEKLFF.

This chain links TRBV7-9 with TRBJ2-5, with D uncertain. The end of the DNA fits TRBJ2-7 better, so the J call may be wrong. There are 12 residues in the CDR3. Germline CDR1 and CDR2: SEHNR and FQNEAQ (reference sequence). CDR3 DNA sequence: TGTGCCAGCAGCTTAGCGATCCACGAGCAGTACTTC. This translates into CASSLAIHEQYF.